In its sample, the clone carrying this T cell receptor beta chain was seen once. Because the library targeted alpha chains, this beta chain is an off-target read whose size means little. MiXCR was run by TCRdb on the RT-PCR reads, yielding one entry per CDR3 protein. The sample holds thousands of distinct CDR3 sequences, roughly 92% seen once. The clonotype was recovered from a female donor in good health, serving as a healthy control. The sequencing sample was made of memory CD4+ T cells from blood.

As DNA, the CDR3 is TGTGCCAGCAGCTACGGACTGGCGGTGTATGAGCAGTTCTTC. It encodes CASSYGLAVYEQFF. The gene calls are TRBV7-2 and TRBJ2-1, with a tentative D call TRBD2 (5 bases). Trimming took off 4 bases at V and 8 bases at J, with 15 bases between the two ends. The CDR3 covers 14 residues. In germline, CDR1 is SGHTA, CDR2 FQGNSA.